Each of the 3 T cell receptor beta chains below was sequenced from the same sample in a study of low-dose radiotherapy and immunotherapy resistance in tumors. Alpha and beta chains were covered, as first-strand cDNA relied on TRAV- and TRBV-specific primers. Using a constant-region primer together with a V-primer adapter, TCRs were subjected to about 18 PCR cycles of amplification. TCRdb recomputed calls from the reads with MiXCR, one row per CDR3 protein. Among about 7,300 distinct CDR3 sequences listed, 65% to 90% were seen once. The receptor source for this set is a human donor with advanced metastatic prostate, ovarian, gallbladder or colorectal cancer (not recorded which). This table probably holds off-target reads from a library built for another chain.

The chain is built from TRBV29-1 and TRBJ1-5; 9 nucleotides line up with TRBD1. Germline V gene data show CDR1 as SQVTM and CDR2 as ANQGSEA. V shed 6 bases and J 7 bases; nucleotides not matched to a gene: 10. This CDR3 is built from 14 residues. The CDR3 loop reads CSVEGTGFGQPQHF. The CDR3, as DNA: TGCAGCGTCGAGGGGACAGGGTTTGGGCAGCCCCAGCATTTT.

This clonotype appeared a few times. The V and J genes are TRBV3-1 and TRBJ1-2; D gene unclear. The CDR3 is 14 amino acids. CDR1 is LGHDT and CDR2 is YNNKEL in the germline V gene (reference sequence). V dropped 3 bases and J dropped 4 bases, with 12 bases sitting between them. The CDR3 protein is CASSHPNPPYGYTF. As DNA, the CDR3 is TGTGCCAGCAGCCACCCGAATCCCCCCTATGGCTACACCTTC. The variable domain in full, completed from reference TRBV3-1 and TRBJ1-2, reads DTAVSQTPKYLVTQMGNDKSIKCEQNLGHDTMYWYKQDSKKFLKIMFSYNNKELIINETVPNRFSPKSPDKAHLNLHINSLELGDSAVYFCASSHPNPPYGYTFGSGTRLTVV.

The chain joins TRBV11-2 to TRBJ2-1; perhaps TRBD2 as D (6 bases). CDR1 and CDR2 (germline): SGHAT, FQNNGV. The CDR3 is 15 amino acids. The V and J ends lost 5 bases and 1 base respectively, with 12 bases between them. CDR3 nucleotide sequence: TGTGCCAGCAGCCCCTCCGGGGGTTCCTACAATGAGCAGTTCTTC. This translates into CASSPSGGSYNEQFF.